Sequencing of this T cell receptor beta chain was carried out in a study of CD8 T cells in Susac syndrome. After extraction with the RNeasy kit, about 0.45 to 1 ug of the RNA was reverse transcribed using random hexamers. TCRdb re-called the immunoSEQ multiplex PCR reads through MiXCR, storing one row per CDR3 protein. The table includes some 300,000 distinct CDR3 sequences, approximately 85% detected once. Broader study findings: Regarding the TCR sequencing and HLA analysis, the study admitted that a relatively small number of individuals were involved.

The CDR3 sequence is 13 residues long. The germline V gene has CDR1 SGHDN and CDR2 FVKESK. Deletions cut 5 bases from V and 4 bases from J, with 11 bases between. Notes on this clonotype: Its antigen is not known.

The receptor comes from a human donor with multiple sclerosis. This chain connects TRBV14 to TRBJ1-1; TRBD1 is a possible D gene (5 bases). Sequencing input: CD8+ T cells from PBMCs. Written as DNA, the CDR3 is TGTGCCAGCAGCTTCGCAGGGTTCACTGAAGCTTTCTTT. This gives the protein CASSFAGFTEAFF.